Described below is a single T cell receptor beta chain sequence and its context. After removal of 2 bases from V and 4 bases from J, the junction contained 10 bases not matched to a gene. The V gene's germline CDR1 is MNHNS and CDR2 SASEGT. The CDR3 is made up of 17 amino acids. The record originates from a study of cytomegalovirus exposure and HLA in healthy donors. Both 60 Vbeta primers and 13 Jbeta primers went into the PCR. Measured with immunoSEQ multiplex PCR; TCRdb has only the in-frame clones, and not every one. The table has approximately 180,000 clones, 81% seen once; the top ten hold approximately 4.4%.

The V call is TRBV6-1, the J call TRBJ2-5, with TRBD2 matching over 10 bases. This receptor was obtained from a woman aged 18-29 years in good health and CMV-seropositive. Sequenced material: PBMCs. CDR3 region: CASSELGIAGGLETQYF. The DNA for the CDR3 is TGTGCCAGCAGTGAACTGGGGATAGCGGGGGGCCTAGAGACCCAGTACTTC.